This T cell receptor (beta chain) was found in a study of response to subunit inactivated influenza vaccine. The CDR3 length is 15 residues. V lost 3 bases, J lost 1 base, and 11 bases lay in between. Germline loops: CDR1 SEHNR, CDR2 FQNEAQ (reference sequence). Note on this clonotype: Its specificity is unknown.

Broader study findings: With each seasonal influenza vaccination, the authors suggested, few new T cells are recruited.

TCRdb reprocessed the RT-PCR reads with MiXCR, giving one entry per CDR3 protein. Of 860,000 or so distinct CDR3 sequences in the sample, approximately 22% were seen once. The sequence was collected from a man between 45 and 60 years old who received an inactivated influenza vaccine. The chain links TRBV7-9 to TRBJ2-3; weak D call: TRBD2 (6 bases). Material: PBMCs from blood, obtained 5 days after vaccination. The CDR3 bases are TGTGCCAGCAGCTTCATTAGCGGACGCACAGATACGCAGTATTTT. It codes for CASSFISGRTDTQYF.